This TCR beta chain was sequenced during a study of T cell responses to AZD1222 COVID-19 vaccine. Looking at the study overall: Pooling covered second doses at about 4 or about 12 weeks.

Study-level results: Clonal diversity may have been underestimated in mostly white British donors. Just a handful of people given AZD1222 tested seropositive at baseline.

Only in-frame clones appear in the TCRdb table, and some are missing; sequencing was by immunoSEQ multiplex PCR. The sample has 250,000 or so clones, 85% to 95% seen once. A word on this clone: Antigen specificity is unknown.

The CDR3 is made up of 13 amino acids. CDR1 and CDR2 (germline): SGHAT, FQNNGV. After removal of 5 bases from V and 7 bases from J, the junction contained 3 bases not matched to a gene. This TCR was recovered from an adult in good health. This chain connects TRBV11-2 to TRBJ2-1, with 9 bases matching TRBD1. The sample in question was peripheral blood, obtained on day 0 of AZD1222 vaccination. CDR3 in amino acids: CASSTDRGNEQFF. Here the CDR3 DNA reads TGTGCCAGCAGCACGGACAGGGGTAATGAGCAGTTCTTC.